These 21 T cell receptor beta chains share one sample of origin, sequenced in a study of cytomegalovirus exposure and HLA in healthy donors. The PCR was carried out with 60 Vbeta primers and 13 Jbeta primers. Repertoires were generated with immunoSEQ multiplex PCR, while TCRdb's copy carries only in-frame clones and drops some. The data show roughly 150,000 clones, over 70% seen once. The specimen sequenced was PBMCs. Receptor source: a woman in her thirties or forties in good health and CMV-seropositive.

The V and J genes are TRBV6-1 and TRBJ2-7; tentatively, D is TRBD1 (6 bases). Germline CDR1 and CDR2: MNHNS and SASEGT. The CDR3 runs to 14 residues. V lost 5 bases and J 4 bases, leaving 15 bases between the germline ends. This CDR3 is CASSKEQGLYEQYF. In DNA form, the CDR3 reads TGTGCCAGCAGTAAGGAACAGGGCCTTTACGAGCAGTACTTC.

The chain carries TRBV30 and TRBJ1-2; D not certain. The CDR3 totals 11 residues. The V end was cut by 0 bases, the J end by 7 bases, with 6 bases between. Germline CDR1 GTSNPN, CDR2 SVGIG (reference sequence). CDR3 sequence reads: CAWSVSSGYTF. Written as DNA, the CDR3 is TGTGCCTGGAGTGTCTCCTCTGGCTACACCTTC.

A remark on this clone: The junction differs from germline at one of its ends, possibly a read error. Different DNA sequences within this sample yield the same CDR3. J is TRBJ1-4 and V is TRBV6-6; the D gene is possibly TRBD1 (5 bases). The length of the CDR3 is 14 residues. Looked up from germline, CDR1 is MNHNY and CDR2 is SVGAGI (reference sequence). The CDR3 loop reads CASSGDRGNEKLFF. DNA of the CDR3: TGCGCCAGCAGTGGAGACAGAGGCAATGAAAAACTGTTTTTT.

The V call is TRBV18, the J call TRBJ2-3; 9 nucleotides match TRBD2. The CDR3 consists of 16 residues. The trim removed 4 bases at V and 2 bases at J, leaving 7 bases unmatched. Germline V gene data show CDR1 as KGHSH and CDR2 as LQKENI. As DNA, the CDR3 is TGTGCCAGCTCACTCAAAGCGGGGGGAAACACAGATACGCAGTATTTT. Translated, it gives CASSLKAGGNTDTQYF.

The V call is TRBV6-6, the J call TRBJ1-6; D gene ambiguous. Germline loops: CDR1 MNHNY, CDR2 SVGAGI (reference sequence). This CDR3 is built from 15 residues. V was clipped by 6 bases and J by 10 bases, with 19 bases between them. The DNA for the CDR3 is TGTGCCAGCAGCCTCAGACAAACTGAGAGCTCACCCCTCCACTTT. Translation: CASSLRQTESSPLHF.

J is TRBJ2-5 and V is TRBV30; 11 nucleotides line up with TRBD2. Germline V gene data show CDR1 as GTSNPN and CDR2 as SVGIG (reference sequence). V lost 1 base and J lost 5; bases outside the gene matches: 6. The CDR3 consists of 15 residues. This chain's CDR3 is CAWSDSGGAYETQYF. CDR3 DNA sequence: TGTGCCTGGAGTGATAGCGGGGGGGCTTATGAGACCCAGTACTTC.

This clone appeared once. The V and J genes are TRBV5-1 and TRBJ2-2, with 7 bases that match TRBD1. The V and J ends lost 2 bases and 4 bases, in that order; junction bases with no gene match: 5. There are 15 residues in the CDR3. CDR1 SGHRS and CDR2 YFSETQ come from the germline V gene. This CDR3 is CASSFKGAVTGELFF. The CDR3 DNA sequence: TGCGCCAGCAGCTTCAAGGGGGCGGTCACCGGGGAGCTGTTTTTT.

The CDR3 reads CASSLGANQETQYF. For the CDR3, the DNA is TGTGCCAGCAGTCTAGGAGCCAACCAAGAGACCCAGTACTTC. The genes are TRBV9 and TRBJ2-5; D unclear. Per the germline V gene, CDR1 is SGDLS and CDR2 is YYNGEE. CDR3 length: 14 amino acids. V lost 5 bases, J lost 0 bases, and 11 bases lay in between. Full variable domain (remainder filled in from reference TRBV9 and TRBJ2-5): DSGVTQTPKHLITATGQRVTLRCSPRSGDLSVYWYQQSLDQGLQFLIQYYNGEERAKGNILERFSAQQFPDLHSELNLSSLELGDSALYFCASSLGANQETQYFGPGTRLLVL.

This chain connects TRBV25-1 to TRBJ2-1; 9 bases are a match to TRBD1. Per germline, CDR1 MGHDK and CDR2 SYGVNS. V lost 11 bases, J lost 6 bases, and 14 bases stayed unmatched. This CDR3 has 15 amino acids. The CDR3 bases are TGTGCCTCTGGGGAGATGACAGGGGGTTTCAATGAGCAGTTCTTC. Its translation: CASGEMTGGFNEQFF.

The CDR3 coding sequence is TGTGCCAGCAGCCCAAATCGCGCCTCAACTCCAAATGGCTACACCTTC. Translating gives CASSPNRASTPNGYTF. The chain couples TRBV7-3 to TRBJ1-2; D not resolved. The CDR3 runs 16 residues. The V and J ends lost 5 bases and 6 bases respectively, with 22 bases between them. Per the germline V gene, CDR1 is SGHTA and CDR2 is FQGTGA.

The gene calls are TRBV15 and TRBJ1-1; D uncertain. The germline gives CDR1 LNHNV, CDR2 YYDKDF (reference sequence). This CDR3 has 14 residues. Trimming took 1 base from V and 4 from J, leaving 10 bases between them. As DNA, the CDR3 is TGTGCCACCAGCAGAGGAGGTGTATCCACTGAAGCTTTCTTT. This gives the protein CATSRGGVSTEAFF.

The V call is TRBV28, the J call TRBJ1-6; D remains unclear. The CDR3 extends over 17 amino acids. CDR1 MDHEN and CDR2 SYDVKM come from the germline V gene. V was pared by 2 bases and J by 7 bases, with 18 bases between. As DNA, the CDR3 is TGTGCCAGCAGTTTAAGGGTCACGGTAAGGGAGAATTCACCCCTCCACTTT. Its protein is CASSLRVTVRENSPLHF.

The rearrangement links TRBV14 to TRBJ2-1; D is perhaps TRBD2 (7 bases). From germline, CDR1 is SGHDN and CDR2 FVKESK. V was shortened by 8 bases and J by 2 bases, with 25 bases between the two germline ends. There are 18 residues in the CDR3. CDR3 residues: CASSSNRGGGLTYNEQFF. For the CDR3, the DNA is TGTGCCAGCTCAAGTAATAGGGGGGGCGGCCTTACCTACAATGAGCAGTTCTTC. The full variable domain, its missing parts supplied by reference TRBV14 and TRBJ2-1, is EAGVTQFPSHSVIEKGQTVTLRCDPISGHDNLYWYRRVMGKEIKFLLHFVKESKQDESGMPNNRFLAERTGGTYSTLKVQPAELEDSGVYFCASSSNRGGGLTYNEQFFGPGTRLTVL.

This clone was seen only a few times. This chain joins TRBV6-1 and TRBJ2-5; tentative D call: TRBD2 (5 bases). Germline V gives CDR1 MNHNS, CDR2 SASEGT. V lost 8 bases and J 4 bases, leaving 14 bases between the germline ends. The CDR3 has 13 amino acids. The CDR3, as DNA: TGTGCCAGCGGAGCGTCGGGGAGAGAGACCCAGTACTTC. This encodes CASGASGRETQYF.

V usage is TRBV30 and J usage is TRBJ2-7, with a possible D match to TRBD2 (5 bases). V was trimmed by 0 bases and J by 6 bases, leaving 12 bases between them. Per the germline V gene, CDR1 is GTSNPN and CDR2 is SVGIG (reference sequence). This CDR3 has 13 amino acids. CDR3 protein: CAWSVSRGSEQYF. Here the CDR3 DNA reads TGTGCCTGGAGTGTAAGCCGGGGTTCCGAGCAGTACTTC.

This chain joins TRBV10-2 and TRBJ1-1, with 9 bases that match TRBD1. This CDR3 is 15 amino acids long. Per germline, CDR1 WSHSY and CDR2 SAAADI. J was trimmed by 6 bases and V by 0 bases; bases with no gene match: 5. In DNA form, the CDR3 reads TGCGCCAGCAGTGAGTCGGGGACAGGGAAAGCTGAAGCTTTCTTT. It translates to CASSESGTGKAEAFF.

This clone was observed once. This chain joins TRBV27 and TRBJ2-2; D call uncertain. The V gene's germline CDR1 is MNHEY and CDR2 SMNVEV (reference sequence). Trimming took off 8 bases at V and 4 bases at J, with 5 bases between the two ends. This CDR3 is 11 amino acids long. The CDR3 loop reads CASGSTGELFF. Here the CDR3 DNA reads TGTGCCAGCGGTAGCACCGGGGAGCTGTTTTTT.

The CDR3 DNA reads TGTGCCAGCAGCTTCGACAGGGGGCTTGGGGAGCAGTTCTTC. Amino acid sequence: CASSFDRGLGEQFF. The genes are TRBV7-6 and TRBJ2-1; TRBD1 matches 10 bases. V trimming: 3 bases; J trimming: 10 bases; junction bases outside the gene matches: 6. Germline loops: CDR1 SGHVS, CDR2 FNYEAQ. The CDR3 consists of 14 residues.

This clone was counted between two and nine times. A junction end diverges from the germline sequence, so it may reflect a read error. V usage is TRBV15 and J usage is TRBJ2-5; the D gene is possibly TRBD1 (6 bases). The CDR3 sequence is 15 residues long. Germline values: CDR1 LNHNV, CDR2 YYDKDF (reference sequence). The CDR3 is CATSRETGFIETQYF. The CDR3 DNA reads TGTGCCACCAGCCGAGAAACAGGGTTTATTGAGACCCAGTACTTC. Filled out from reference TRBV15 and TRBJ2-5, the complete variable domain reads DAMVIQNPRYQVTQFGKPVTLSCSQTLNHNVMYWYQQKSSQAPKLLFHYYDKDFNNEADTPDNFQSRRPNTSFCFLDIRSPGLGDTAMYLCATSRETGFIETQYFGPGTRLLVL.

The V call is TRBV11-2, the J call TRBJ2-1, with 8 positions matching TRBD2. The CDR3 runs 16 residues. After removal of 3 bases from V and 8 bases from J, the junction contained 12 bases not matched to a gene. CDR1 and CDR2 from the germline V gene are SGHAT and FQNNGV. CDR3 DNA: TGTGCCAGCAGCTTTCTGCGGGCGGGGGGCCAGGATGAGCAGTTCTTC. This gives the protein CASSFLRAGGQDEQFF.

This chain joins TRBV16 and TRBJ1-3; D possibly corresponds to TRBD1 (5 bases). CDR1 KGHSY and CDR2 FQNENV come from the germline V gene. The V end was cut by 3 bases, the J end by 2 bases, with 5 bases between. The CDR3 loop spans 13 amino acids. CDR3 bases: TGTGCCAGCAGCCAGGGGCCTGGAAACACCATATATTTT. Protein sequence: CASSQGPGNTIYF. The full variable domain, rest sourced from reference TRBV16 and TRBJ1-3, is GEEVAQTPKHLVRGEGQKAKLYCAPIKGHSYVFWYQQVLKNEFKFLISFQNENVFDETGMPKERFSAKCLPNSPCSLEIQATKLEDSAVYFCASSQGPGNTIYFGEGSWLTVV.